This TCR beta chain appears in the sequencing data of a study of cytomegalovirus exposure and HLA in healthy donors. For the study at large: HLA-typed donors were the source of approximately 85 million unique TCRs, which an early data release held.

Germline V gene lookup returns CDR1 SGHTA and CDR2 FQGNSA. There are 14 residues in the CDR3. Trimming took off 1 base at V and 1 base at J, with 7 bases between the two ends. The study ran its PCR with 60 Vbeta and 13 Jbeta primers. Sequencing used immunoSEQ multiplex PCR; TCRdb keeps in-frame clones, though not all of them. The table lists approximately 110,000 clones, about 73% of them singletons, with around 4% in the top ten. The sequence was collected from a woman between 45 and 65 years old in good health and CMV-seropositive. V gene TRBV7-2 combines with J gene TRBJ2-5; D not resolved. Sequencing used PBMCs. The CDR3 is CASSLVGAQETQYF. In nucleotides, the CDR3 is TGTGCCAGCAGCTTAGTTGGAGCCCAAGAGACCCAGTACTTC.